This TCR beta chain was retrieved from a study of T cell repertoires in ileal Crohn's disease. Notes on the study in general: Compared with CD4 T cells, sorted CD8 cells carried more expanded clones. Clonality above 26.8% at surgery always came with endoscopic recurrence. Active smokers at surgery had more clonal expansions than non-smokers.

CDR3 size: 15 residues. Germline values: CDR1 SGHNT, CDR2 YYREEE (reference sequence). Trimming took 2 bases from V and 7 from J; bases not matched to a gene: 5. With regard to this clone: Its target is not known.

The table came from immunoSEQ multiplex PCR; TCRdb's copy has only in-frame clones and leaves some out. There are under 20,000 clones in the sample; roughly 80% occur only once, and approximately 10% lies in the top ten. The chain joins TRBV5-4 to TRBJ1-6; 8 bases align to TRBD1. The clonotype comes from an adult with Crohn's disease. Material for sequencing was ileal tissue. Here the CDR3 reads CASSFGQGRNSPLHF. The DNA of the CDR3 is TGTGCCAGCAGCTTCGGACAGGGTAGAAATTCACCCCTCCACTTT.